The sequence of this TCR beta chain was determined in a study of control samples from healthy donors and cancer patients. This CDR3 has 15 amino acids. The V gene's germline CDR1 is SGHTS and CDR2 YDEGEE. V lost 1 base and J 6 bases, leaving 13 bases between the germline ends. Using immunoSEQ multiplex PCR, the repertoire was profiled, and TCRdb retains in-frame clones only, with some absent. The table has roughly 100,000 clones, roughly 90% seen once. Sequencing used blood. The source of this sequence is a human donor in good health. The donor label of this sample is uncertain. The chain has TRBV5-8 and TRBJ2-2; D perhaps matches TRBD2 (6 bases). The CDR3 nucleotides read TGTGCCAGCAGCTTGCGCGGGGTGGCGGCCGGGGAGCTGTTTTTT. Translated, it gives CASSLRGVAAGELFF.